This TCR beta chain was documented in a study of blood T cell repertoires in COVID-19. Study summary: COVID-19 samples, acute and convalescent, were from the United States, Italy and Spain. Sample material is recorded as cDNA or gDNA derived from T cells, B-cell-depleted T cells, or PBMCs.

TCRdb's copy holds only in-frame clones and misses some; the assay was immunoSEQ multiplex PCR. The sample includes approximately 330,000 clones, 85% to 90% seen only once; the top ten take roughly a tenth. Participant-reported clinical history was the basis for cohort assignment. Two consecutive negative NP/OP PCR tests, clearance, or resolved symptoms defined Cohort 3 recovery. The CDR3 runs 15 residues. The ends were cut back, 3 bases at V and 4 bases at J, with 16 bases in the middle. Per germline, CDR1 SGHAT and CDR2 FQNNGV. The chain recombines TRBV11-2 with TRBJ2-7; possibly TRBD1 for D (5 bases). Specimen: PBMCs or T cells enriched from blood (not recorded which). The source of this sequence is a woman aged 25-40 years who had recovered from COVID-19. The CDR3 region has the DNA TGTGCCAGCAGCTTCGGAATCGACAGCTTATACGAGCAGTACTTC. Translation: CASSFGIDSLYEQYF. Together with reference TRBV11-2 and TRBJ2-7, the CDR3 gives the full variable domain: EAGVAQSPRYKIIEKRQSVAFWCNPISGHATLYWYQQILGQGPKLLIQFQNNGVVDDSQLPKDRFSAERLKGVDSTLKIQPAKLEDSAVYLCASSFGIDSLYEQYFGPGTRLTVT.